The source of this T cell receptor (beta chain) is a study of blood T cell repertoires in COVID-19. Study in general: PBMCs, B-cell-depleted T cells, or T cells were the source of the cDNA or gDNA that made up the material.

In assigning cohorts, the study relied on participant-reported clinical history. Only in-frame clones appear in the TCRdb table, and some are missing; sequencing was by immunoSEQ multiplex PCR. The repertoire has 180,000 or so clones, about four fifths of them found once; the top ten carry approximately 4%. The CDR3 has 15 amino acids. The V and J ends lost 3 bases and 2 bases, in that order; junction bases with no gene match: 2. CDR1 and CDR2 from the germline V gene are DFQATT and SNEGSKA (reference sequence). V and J are TRBV20-1 and TRBJ2-1; 12 bases match TRBD2. Sequenced material: PBMCs or T cells enriched from blood (not recorded which). The sequence was collected from a woman aged 45 to 65 in a cohort exposed to, infected with or recovered from COVID-19 (not recorded which). The CDR3 protein is CSASSSGGAYNEQFF. CDR3 DNA: TGCAGTGCTAGTTCTAGCGGGGGGGCCTACAATGAGCAGTTCTTC.